This T cell receptor beta chain was sequenced for a study of T cell repertoires in cytomegalovirus infection (dated by TCRdb to 2018 to 2020). Study-level background: Peptide stimulations targeted recently identified HLA-C-restricted CMV epitopes, whose presentation resists viral immunomodulation, together with well-studied HLA-B-restricted epitopes. Donor HLA type was relevant to the analysis, because carriage of CMV infection together with the matching HLA type was indicated by public TCR beta signatures. Overall results and qualifications from the work: In both this cohort and an independent cohort of more than 350 donors, the cumulative frequency of public TCR beta family members distinguished carriers of CMV infection plus the relevant HLA type. The ex vivo response was dominated by HLA-C-restricted CMV-specific TCR beta clonotypes, which also provided the single most frequent clonotype in two of eight donors.

From V the trimming removes 6 bases and from J it removes 2 bases, while the gene matches leave 3 bases of the junction unaccounted for. From the germline V gene, CDR1 is SQVTM and CDR2 is ANQGSEA. The CDR3 has 13 amino acids, counting the end cysteine and phenylalanine. Only the CDR3 DNA stays, 39 bases, in frame from base 1. The sample's treatment or condition label is to be understood as: in vitro stimulation with specific CMV peptide epitopes to enrich CMV-specific T cells. Sequencing instrument: Illumina HiSeq 1500. TCRdb's own reprocessing of the public reads used fastp at Q25 and MiXCR and kept productive beta chains. A single entry per CDR3 protein holds the most common genes and DNA from its merged rows. For this sample there are 650,000 to 900,000 distinct CDR3 sequences; over 25% appear just once. The top ten constitute roughly an eighth of the sample. In the case of this clonotype: The clone's antigen remains unknown. The record has no base qualities; no much larger clone is one base away.

The chain couples TRBV29-1 to TRBJ1-5; TRBD1 lines up with 8 middle nucleotides. The input for sequencing was cultured CD8+ T cells from PBMCs, taken from culture after CMV antigen stimulation. The source of this sequence is a human donor in good health (CMV status not recorded). Some clones in this sample may be carry-over from other donors' samples. The DNA sequence follows: TGCAGCGTCGGACAGGGTCGCAATCAGCCCCAGCATTTT. This translates into CSVGQGRNQPQHF.